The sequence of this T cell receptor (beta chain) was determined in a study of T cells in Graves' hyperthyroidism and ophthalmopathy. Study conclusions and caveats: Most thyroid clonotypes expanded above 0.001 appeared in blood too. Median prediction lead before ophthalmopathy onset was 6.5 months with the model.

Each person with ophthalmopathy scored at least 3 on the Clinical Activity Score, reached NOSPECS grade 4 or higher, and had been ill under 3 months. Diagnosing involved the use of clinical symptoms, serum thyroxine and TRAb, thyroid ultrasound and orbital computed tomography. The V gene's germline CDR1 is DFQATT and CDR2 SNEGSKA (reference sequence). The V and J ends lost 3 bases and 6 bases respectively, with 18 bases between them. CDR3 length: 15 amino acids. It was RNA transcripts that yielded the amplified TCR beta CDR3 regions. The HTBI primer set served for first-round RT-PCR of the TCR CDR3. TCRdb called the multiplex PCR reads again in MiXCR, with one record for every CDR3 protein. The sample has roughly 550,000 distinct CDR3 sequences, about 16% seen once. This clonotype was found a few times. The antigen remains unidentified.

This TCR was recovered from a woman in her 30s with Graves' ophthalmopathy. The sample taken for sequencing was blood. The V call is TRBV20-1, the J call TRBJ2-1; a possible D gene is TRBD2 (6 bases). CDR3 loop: CSASGAEGLSNEQFF. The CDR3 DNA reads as TGCAGTGCTAGTGGGGCGGAGGGGTTGAGCAATGAGCAGTTCTTC.